This record covers a single T cell receptor beta chain. Its antigen remains unidentified. The sample holds no much larger clone one base away, and base qualities are not on file. The sample comes from a study of control samples from healthy donors and cancer patients (dated by TCRdb to 2020 to 2021). Reading from cysteine to phenylalanine, the CDR3 counts 15 amino acids. Only the CDR3 part of the read is kept: 45 bases, read in frame from the first base. CDR1 is given as SGHAT and CDR2 as FQDESV, both from the germline V gene (reference sequence). Deletion took 8 bases off V and 3 bases off J, with a span of 16 bases between the germline ends. The library was made by the immunoSEQ multiplex PCR assay. TCRdb's version of the immuneACCESS table is confined to in-frame rearrangements and falls short of the full clone set. An unresolved V gene accounts for under half of the shortfall where checked; the remainder is of unknown origin. The sample contains over 150,000 clones, roughly 94% of them found a single time. 13% to 15% of the sample lies in the top ten.

This sequence uses TRBV11-1 and TRBJ2-2; the D gene is perhaps TRBD2, from 6 matching bases. The receptor was isolated from a man between 60 and 70 years old with colorectal cancer. Sequenced: PBMCs. The CDR3 protein is CASRGMREDTGELFF. The nucleotides are TGTGCCAGCCGGGGGATGAGGGAGGACACCGGGGAGCTGTTTTTT. The variable domain in full, with residues beyond the CDR3 obtained from the reference TRBV11-1 and TRBJ2-2 genes, is EAEVAQSPRYKITEKSQAVAFWCDPISGHATLYWYRQILGQGPELLVQFQDESVVDDSQLPKDRFSAERLKGVDSTLKIQPAELGDSAMYLCASRGMREDTGELFFGEGSRLTVL.